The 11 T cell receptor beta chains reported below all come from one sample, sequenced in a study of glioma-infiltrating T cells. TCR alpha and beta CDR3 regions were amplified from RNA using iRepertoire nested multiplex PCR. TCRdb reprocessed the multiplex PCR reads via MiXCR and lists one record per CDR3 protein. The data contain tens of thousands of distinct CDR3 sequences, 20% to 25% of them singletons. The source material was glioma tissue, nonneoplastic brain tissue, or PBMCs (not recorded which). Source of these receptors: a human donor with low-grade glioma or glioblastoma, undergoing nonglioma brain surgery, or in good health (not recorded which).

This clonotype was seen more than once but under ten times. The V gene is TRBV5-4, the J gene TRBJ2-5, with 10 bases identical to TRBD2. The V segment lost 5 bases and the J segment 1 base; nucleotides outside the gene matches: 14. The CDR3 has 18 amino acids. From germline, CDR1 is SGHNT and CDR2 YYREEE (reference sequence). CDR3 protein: CASRRGGPSGGSQETQYF. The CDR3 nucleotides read TGTGCCAGCAGAAGGGGGGGCCCTAGCGGGGGAAGCCAAGAGACCCAGTACTTC.

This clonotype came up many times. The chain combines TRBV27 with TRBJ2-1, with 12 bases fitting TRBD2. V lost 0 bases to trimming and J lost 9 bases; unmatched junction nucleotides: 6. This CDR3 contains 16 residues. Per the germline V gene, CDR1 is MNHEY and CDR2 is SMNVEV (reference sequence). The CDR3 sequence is CASSLSSLAGGFEQFF. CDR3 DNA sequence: TGTGCCAGCAGTTTATCGAGTCTAGCGGGAGGGTTTGAGCAGTTCTTC.

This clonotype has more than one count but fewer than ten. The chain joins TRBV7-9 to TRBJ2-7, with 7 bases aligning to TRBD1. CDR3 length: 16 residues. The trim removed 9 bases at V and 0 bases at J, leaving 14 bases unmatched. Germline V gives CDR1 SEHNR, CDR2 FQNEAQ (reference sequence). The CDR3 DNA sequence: TGTGCCAGTACTCAAATCGGGACAGTGAGCTCCTACGAGCAGTACTTC. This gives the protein CASTQIGTVSSYEQYF.

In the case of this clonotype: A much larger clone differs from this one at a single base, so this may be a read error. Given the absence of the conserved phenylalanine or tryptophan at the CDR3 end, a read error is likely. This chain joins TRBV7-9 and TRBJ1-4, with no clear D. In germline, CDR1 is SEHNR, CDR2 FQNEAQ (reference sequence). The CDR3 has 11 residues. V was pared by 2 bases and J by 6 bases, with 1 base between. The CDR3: CASSLYEKLFY. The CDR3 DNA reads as TGTGCCAGCAGCTTATATGAAAAACTGTTTTAT.

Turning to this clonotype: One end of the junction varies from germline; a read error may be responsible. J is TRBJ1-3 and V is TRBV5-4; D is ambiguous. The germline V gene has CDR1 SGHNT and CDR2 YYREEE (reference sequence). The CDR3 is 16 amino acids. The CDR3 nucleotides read TGTGCCAGCAGATTGGCGCCTACATATTCTGGAAACACCATATATTTT. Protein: CASRLAPTYSGNTIYF.

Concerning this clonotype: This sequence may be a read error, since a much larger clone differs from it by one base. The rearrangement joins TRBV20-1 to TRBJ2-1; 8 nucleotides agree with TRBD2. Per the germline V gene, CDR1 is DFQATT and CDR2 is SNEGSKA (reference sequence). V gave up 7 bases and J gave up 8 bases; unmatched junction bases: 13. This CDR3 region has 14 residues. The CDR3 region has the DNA TGCAGTGACCCTGAGCGGGAGAAGTTGGATGAGCAGTTCTTC. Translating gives CSDPEREKLDEQFF.

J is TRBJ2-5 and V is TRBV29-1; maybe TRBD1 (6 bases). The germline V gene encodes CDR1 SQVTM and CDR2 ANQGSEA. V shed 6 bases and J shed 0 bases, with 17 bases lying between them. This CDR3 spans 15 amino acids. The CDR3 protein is CSVAGDLENQETQYF. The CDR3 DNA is TGCAGCGTGGCAGGGGATTTGGAAAACCAAGAGACCCAGTACTTC.

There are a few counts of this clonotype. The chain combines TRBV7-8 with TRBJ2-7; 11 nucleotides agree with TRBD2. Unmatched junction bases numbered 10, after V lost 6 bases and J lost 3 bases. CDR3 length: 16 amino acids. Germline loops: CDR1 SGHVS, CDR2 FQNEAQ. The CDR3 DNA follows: TGTGCCAGCAGGGCAGGCACTAGCGGGAGATTCTACGAGCAGTACTTC. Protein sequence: CASRAGTSGRFYEQYF.

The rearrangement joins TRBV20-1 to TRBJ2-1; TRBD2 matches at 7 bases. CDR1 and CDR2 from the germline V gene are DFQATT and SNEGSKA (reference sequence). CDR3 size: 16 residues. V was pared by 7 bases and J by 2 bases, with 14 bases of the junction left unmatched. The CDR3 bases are TGCAGTGTCACAGCCGCGGGAGCAAGGGCCTACAATGAGCAGTTCTTC. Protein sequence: CSVTAAGARAYNEQFF.

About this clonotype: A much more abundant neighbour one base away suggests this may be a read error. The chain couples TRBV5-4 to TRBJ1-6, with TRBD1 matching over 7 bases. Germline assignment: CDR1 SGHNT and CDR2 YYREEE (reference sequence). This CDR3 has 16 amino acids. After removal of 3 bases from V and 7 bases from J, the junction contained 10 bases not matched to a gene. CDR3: CASSSFTGTENSPLHF. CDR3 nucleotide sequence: TGTGCCAGCAGCTCCTTTACCGGGACAGAAAATTCACCCCTCCACTTT.

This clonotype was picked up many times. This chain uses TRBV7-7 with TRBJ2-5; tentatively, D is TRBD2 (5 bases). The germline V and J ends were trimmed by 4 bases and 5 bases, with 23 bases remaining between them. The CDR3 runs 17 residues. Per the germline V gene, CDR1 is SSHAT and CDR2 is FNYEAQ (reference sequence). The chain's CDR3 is CASSSGGQTLGLETQYF. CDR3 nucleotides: TGTGCCAGCAGCTCGGGCGGGCAAACTCTGGGTTTGGAGACCCAGTACTTC.